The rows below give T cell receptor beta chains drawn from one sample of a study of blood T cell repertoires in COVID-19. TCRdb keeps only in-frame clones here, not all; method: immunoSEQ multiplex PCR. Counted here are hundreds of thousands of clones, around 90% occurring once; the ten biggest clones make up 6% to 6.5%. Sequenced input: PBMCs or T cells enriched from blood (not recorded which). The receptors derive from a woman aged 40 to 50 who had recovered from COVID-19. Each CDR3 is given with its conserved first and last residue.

CDR3: CASSYEGEQFF
J: TRBJ2-1
V: TRBV5-1

CDR3: CASSTTTGSSEKLFF
J: TRBJ1-4
V: TRBV7-8

CDR3: CASSPRGPGTQYF
J: TRBJ2-5
V: TRBV28

CDR3: CASSRTTGGDQPQHF
J: TRBJ1-5
V: TRBV18

CDR3: CAWSGGSWDTQYF
J: TRBJ2-3
V: TRBV30

CDR3: CASSRLLETQYF
J: TRBJ2-5
V: TRBV6-2/TRBV6-3

CDR3: CASSYSAGGGGELFF
J: TRBJ2-2
V: TRBV6-5

CDR3: CASSGPTVRGTEAFF
J: TRBJ1-1
V: TRBV5-1

CDR3: CASSRAGATYNEQFF
J: TRBJ2-1
V: TRBV11-1

CDR3: CAITGTAGNTIYF
J: TRBJ1-3
V: TRBV10-3

CDR3: CASSSLVSGNRYEQYF
J: TRBJ2-7
V: TRBV7-8

CDR3: CASSLAGRNEQFF
J: TRBJ2-1
V: TRBV7-8

CDR3: CASSTRQGGDEQFF
J: TRBJ2-1
V: TRBV9

CDR3: CATSRDRGQGAVGELFF
J: TRBJ2-2
V: TRBV15

CDR3: CASSLGQGHNEQFF
J: TRBJ2-1
V: TRBV7-3